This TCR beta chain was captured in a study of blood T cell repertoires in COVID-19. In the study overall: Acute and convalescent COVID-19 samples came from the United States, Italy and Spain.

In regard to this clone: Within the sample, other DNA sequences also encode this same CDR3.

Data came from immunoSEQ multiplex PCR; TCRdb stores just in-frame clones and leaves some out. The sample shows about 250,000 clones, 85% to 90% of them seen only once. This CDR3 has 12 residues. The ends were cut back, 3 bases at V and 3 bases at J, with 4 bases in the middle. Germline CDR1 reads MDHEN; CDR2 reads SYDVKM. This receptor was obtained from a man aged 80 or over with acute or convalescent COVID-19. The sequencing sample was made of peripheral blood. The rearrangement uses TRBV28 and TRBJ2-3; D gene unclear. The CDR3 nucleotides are TGTGCCAGCAGTTTCAATACAGATACGCAGTATTTT. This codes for CASSFNTDTQYF.